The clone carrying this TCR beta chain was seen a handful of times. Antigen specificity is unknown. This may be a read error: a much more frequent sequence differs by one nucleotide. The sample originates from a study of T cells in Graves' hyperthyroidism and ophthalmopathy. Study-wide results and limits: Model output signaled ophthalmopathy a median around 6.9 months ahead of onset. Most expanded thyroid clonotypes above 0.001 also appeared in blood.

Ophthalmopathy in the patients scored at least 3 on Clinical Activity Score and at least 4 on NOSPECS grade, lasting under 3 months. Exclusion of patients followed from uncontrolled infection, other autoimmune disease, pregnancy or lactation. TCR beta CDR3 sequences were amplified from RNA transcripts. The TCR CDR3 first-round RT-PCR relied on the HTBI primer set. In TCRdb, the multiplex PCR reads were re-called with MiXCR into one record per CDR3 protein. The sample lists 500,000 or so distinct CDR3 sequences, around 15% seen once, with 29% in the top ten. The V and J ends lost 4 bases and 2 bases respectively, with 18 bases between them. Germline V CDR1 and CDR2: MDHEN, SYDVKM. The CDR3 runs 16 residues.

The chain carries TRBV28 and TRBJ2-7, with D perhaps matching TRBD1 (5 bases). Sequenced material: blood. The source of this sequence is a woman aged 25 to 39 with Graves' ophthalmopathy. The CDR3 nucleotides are TGTGCCAGCAGTTGGGGCCTGGGGCATAACGCCTACGAGCAGTACTTC. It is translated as CASSWGLGHNAYEQYF.